The entry below describes one T cell receptor beta chain. The specificity of this receptor is unknown. No quality values exist for individual bases; no much larger clone is one base distant. TCRbeta CDR3 regions were sequenced with the immunoSEQ Assay. After extraction, genomic DNA underwent amplification by bias-controlled multiplex PCR, followed by high-throughput sequencing. The authors' analysis ran thus. To quantify the absolute abundance of every unique TCRbeta CDR3 region, sequences were collapsed and filtered. T cell fraction was estimated by normalization of TCRbeta template counts to usable DNA, with usable DNA being measured through amplification of reference genes present in all nucleated cells. Repertoire TCRs were annotated as SARS-CoV-2-specific by exact matching of V gene, CDR3 amino acid sequence and J gene to a known reactive TCR set. MIRA supplied the reference SARS-CoV-2 TCR set, which was filtered for enrichment in COVID-19-positive ImmuneCODE repertoires so that public or cross-reactive TCRs were removed. Using the MIRA antigens, annotated TCRs were further analysed by specific ORF or by position within an ORF. Breadth was defined as annotated unique rearrangements over total unique productive rearrangements; depth was the summed frequency of those rearrangements. Two-sided Wilcoxon rank-sum tests were applied when comparing TCR breadth between groups. TCRdb holds this immuneACCESS table with in-frame rearrangements only. Some clones are missing; in checked studies, unresolved V genes explain under half, and the rest has no known cause. V and J calls and clone size come straight from that table; D and trimming were deduced from the DNA. This sample holds around 500,000 clones; roughly nine tenths were observed only once. Clones ranked in the top ten supply 1.7% of the sample.

The source of the sample is a study of Ad26.COV2.S vaccination and SARS-CoV-2 variants (dated by TCRdb to 2020 to 2023). About the full investigation: Donors in the vaccine arm were drawn from COV1001, a multicentre, randomized, double-blind, placebo-controlled phase I-IIa trial testing Ad26.COV2.S in healthy adults. Investigators did not know the trial group allocation while performing experiments and assessing outcomes. Participants in the trial were split at random into five groups of five each, receiving low-dose or high-dose Ad26.COV2.S once or twice, or else placebo on both occasions. TCRbeta repertoire sequencing was used to assess the specificity and breadth of SARS-CoV-2-reactive T cell receptors after Ad26.COV2.S vaccination. Dosing of Ad26.COV2.S was intramuscular, at either 5x10^10 or 1x10^11 viral particles, delivered as one shot or as two shots spaced 56 days apart. The TCR-sequenced set comprised around 30 samples: around 20 Ad26.COV2.S vaccine recipients, 5 placebo recipients and 8 SARS-CoV-2 convalescent individuals. General conclusions and limits of the study: The study was not powered to compare responses between vaccine doses or regimens. After vaccination, spike-specific CD8+ and CD4+ T cell responses were reported to show substantial breadth. Spike-specific TCR breadth was higher in Ad26.COV2.S recipients than in placebo recipients (P = 0.0014). It was noted by the authors that total T cell responses may have been underestimated by the TCR breadth and depth analyses. Comparable non-spike TCR breadth was observed between vaccine and placebo recipients, consistent with only spike being contained in the vaccine.

Per the germline V gene, SGHRS is the CDR1 and YFSETQ is the CDR2. V is trimmed back by 6 bases and J by 6 bases, and the junction contains 3 bases that no gene match accounts for. The CDR3 has 13 amino acids, counting the end cysteine and phenylalanine. CDR3 DNA is the only sequence kept; it has 39 bases, read in frame from the first base. This sample's treatment or condition label indicates: some 20 received Ad26.COV2.S at low or high dose, single or two shots; about 5 received placebo; per-sample allocation not given. Repertoires of vaccine and placebo recipients were sequenced from samples taken on day 63 after the first injection. Cohort 1b enrolled about two dozen adults aged 18-55 years at a single site in Boston, USA, between 29 July and 7 August 2020. As a vaccine, Ad26.COV2.S was a replication-incompetent adenovirus type 26 vector that expressed a prefusion-stabilized SARS-CoV-2 spike protein derived from the original Wuhan strain.

The receptor was derived from a person between 18 and 60 years old who received the Ad26.COV2.S COVID-19 vaccine or a placebo. The source was peripheral blood, collected in a trial of Ad26.COV2.S vaccine versus placebo. The sequence links TRBV5-1 to TRBJ2-1; the central 10 bases match TRBD2. The nucleotide sequence reads as follows: TGCGCCAGCAAGCGGGAGGGCCCCAATGAGCAGTTCTTC. Translated, it gives CASKREGPNEQFF.